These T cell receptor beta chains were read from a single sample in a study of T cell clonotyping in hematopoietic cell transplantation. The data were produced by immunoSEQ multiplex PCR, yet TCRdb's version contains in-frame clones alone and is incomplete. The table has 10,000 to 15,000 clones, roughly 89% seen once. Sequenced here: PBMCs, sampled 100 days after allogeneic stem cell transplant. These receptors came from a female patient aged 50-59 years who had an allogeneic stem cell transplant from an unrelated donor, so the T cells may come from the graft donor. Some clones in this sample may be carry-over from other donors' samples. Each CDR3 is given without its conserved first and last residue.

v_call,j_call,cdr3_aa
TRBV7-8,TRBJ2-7,ASSLGSQGHSSYEQY
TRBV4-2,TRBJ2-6,ASSQDEWEGARGANVLT
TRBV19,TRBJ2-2,ASSRTGANGELF
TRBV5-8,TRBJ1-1,ASSADRANTEAF
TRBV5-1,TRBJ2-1,ASSLSLAGPSSYNEQF
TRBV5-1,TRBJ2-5,ASRVGQGETQY
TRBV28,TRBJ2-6,ASSLWSSGANVLT
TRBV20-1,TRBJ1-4,SARPSEKLF
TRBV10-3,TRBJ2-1,AISVTSEGGIHNEQF
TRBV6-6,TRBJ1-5,ASRLTRTGRNWPQH
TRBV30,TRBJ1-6,AWRRQSRGLNSPLH
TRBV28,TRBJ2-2,ASIRRGRDTGELF
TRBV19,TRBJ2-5,ASRDPGRETQY
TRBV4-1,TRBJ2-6,ASSHLGQLNVLT